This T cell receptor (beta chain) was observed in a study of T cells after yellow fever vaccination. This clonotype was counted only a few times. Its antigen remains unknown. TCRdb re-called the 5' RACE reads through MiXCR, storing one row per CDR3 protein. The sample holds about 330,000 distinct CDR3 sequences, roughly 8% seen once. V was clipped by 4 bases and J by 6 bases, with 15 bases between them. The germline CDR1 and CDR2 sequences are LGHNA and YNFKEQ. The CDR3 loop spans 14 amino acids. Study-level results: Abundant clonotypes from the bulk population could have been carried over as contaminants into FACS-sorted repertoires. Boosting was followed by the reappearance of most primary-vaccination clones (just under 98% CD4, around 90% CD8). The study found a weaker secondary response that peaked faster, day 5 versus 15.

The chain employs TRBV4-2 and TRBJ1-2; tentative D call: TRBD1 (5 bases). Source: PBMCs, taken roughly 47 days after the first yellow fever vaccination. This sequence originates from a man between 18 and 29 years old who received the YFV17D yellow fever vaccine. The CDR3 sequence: CASSPFGGLDGYTF. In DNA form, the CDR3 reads TGTGCCAGCAGCCCCTTTGGGGGTTTGGATGGCTACACCTTC.